A selection of T cell receptor beta chains follows, all from one sample in a study of spatial heterogeneity in lung cancer. TCRdb re-called the 5' RACE reads with MiXCR, one entry per CDR3 protein. Here the sample spans some 8,700 distinct CDR3 sequences, around 5% being singletons. The specimen was lung tumor tissue, collected at surgery. These receptors all stem from a male donor with early-stage non-small cell lung cancer. Both conserved end residues are part of each CDR3. D genes are given only for firm matches. Not every row has a clone size; where given, it reads once, few, many or a size class.

v_gene: TRBV7-2; j_gene: TRBJ2-2; abundance: many; d_gene: .; CDR3nt: TGTGCCAGCAGCCCGAGGAACACCGGGGAGCTGTTTTTT; CDR3aa: CASSPRNTGELFF
v_gene: TRBV5-1; j_gene: TRBJ2-3; abundance: .; d_gene: TRBD2; CDR3nt: TGCGCCAGCAGCTTACTAGCGGGAGAAGATACGCAGTATTTT; CDR3aa: CASSLLAGEDTQYF
v_gene: TRBV7-2; j_gene: TRBJ2-1; abundance: many; d_gene: TRBD2; CDR3nt: TGTGCCAGCAGCTTAAGGCAGCGGGGTGAGCAGTTCTTC; CDR3aa: CASSLRQRGEQFF
v_gene: TRBV24-1; j_gene: TRBJ2-5; abundance: many; d_gene: .; CDR3nt: TGTGCCACCAGTGGACTAGGCGAAGAGACCCAGTACTTC; CDR3aa: CATSGLGEETQYF
v_gene: TRBV2; j_gene: TRBJ2-5; abundance: medium-sized; d_gene: .; CDR3nt: TGTGCCAGCAGTGAGGCTAGCAGGACCCAGTACTTC; CDR3aa: CASSEASRTQYF
v_gene: TRBV6-2/TRBV6-3; j_gene: TRBJ1-1; abundance: many; d_gene: .; CDR3nt: TGTGCCAGCAGCGTCAGGGGCACTGAAGCTTTCTTT; CDR3aa: CASSVRGTEAFF
v_gene: TRBV20-1; j_gene: TRBJ2-4; abundance: many; d_gene: TRBD2; CDR3nt: TGCAGTGCAGATCGACTAGCGGGGCGCAAAAACATTCAGTACTTC; CDR3aa: CSADRLAGRKNIQYF
v_gene: TRBV19; j_gene: TRBJ2-2; abundance: .; d_gene: TRBD1; CDR3nt: TGTGCCAGTAGTGTCCGGACAGGGCACACCGGGGAGCTGTTTTTT; CDR3aa: CASSVRTGHTGELFF
v_gene: TRBV6-6; j_gene: TRBJ1-2; abundance: many; d_gene: .; CDR3nt: TGTGCCAGCAGCCCAGGACAGTATGGCTACACCTTC; CDR3aa: CASSPGQYGYTF
v_gene: TRBV7-2; j_gene: TRBJ2-7; abundance: few; d_gene: TRBD2; CDR3nt: TGTGCCAGCAGCTTACTAGCGGGTACCTACGAGCAGTACTTC; CDR3aa: CASSLLAGTYEQYF
v_gene: TRBV11-1; j_gene: TRBJ2-5; abundance: few; d_gene: TRBD1; CDR3nt: TGTGCCAGCAGCCGGGACAGGTCTCTAGAGACCCAGTACTTC; CDR3aa: CASSRDRSLETQYF
v_gene: TRBV12-3/TRBV12-4; j_gene: TRBJ1-2; abundance: few; d_gene: .; CDR3nt: TGTGCCAGCAGTTGGGGTGTTTTGGATCTCTATGGCTACACCTTC; CDR3aa: CASSWGVLDLYGYTF
v_gene: TRBV15; j_gene: TRBJ1-5; abundance: medium-sized; d_gene: .; CDR3nt: TGTGCCACCAGCAGATATAGGATGAATCAGCCCCAGCATTTT; CDR3aa: CATSRYRMNQPQHF
v_gene: TRBV3-1; j_gene: TRBJ2-7; abundance: medium-sized; d_gene: .; CDR3nt: TGTGCCAGCAGCGACAGGACTCTTACCTACGAGCAGTACTTC; CDR3aa: CASSDRTLTYEQYF
v_gene: TRBV20-1; j_gene: TRBJ2-2; abundance: few; d_gene: .; CDR3nt: TGCAGTGCTGGGGCTCCGGGAAAGCCGAACACCGGGGAGCTGTTTTTT; CDR3aa: CSAGAPGKPNTGELFF
v_gene: TRBV30; j_gene: TRBJ1-2; abundance: many; d_gene: .; CDR3nt: TGTGCCTGGAGTGTAGGCAGGGTCTATGGCTACACCTTC; CDR3aa: CAWSVGRVYGYTF
v_gene: TRBV12-3/TRBV12-4; j_gene: TRBJ2-1; abundance: few; d_gene: TRBD2; CDR3nt: TGTGCCAGCAGCCCCGTTACTAGCGGGATCAATGAGCAGTTCTTC; CDR3aa: CASSPVTSGINEQFF
v_gene: TRBV12-3/TRBV12-4; j_gene: TRBJ2-7; abundance: many; d_gene: .; CDR3nt: TGTGCCAGCAGTTTTAACCAGGGGGGCGAGCAGTACTTC; CDR3aa: CASSFNQGGEQYF
v_gene: TRBV19; j_gene: TRBJ2-5; abundance: many; d_gene: .; CDR3nt: TGTGCCAGTAGTATAGATCTATTCCGGGAGACCCAGTACTTC; CDR3aa: CASSIDLFRETQYF
v_gene: TRBV20-1; j_gene: TRBJ1-5; abundance: many; d_gene: .; CDR3nt: TGCAGTGCTGCGGAGAGGGGCGGTCAGCCCCAGCATTTT; CDR3aa: CSAAERGGQPQHF